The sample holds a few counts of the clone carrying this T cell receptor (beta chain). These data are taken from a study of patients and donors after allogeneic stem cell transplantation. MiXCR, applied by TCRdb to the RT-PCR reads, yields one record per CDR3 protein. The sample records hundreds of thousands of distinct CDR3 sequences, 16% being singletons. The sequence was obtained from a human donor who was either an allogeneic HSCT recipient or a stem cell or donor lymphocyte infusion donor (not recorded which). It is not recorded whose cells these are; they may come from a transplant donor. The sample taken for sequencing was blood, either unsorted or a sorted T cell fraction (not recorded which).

In DNA, the CDR3 is TGTGCCACCAGTGATTCGGCACGGTATAGCAATCAGCCCCAGCATTTT. Amino acid sequence: CATSDSARYSNQPQHF. The chain is built from TRBV24-1 and TRBJ1-5, with no clear D. Trimming cost V 2 bases and J 0 bases, with 10 bases left between them. The length of the CDR3 is 16 residues. Germline CDR1 KGHDR, CDR2 SFDVKD.